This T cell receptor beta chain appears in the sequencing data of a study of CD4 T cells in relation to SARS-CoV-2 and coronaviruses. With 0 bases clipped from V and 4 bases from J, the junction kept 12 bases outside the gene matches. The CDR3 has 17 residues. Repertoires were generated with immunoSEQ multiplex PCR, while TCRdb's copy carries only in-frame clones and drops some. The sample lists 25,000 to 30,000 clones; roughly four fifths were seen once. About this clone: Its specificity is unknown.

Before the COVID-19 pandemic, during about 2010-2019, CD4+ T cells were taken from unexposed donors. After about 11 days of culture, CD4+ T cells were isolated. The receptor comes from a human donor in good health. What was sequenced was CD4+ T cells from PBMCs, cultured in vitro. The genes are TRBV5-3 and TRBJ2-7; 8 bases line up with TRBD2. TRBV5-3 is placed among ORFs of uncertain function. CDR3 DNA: TGTGCCAGAAGCTTGGCCGGGGGGGGAGAACCTTTTTACGAGCAGTACTTC. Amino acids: CARSLAGGGEPFYEQYF.